This is a list of T cell receptor beta chains from one sample in a study of post-analysis software for immune sequencing data. TCRdb independently ran MiXCR on the PCR reads; one entry per CDR3 protein. The sample contains 600,000 to 750,000 distinct CDR3 sequences, about 60% of which appear only once. The sequencing sample was made of blood. The receptors here all came from a girl aged 2 to 9 with multiple sclerosis. Each CDR3 is given with its conserved first and last residue. The D gene is left open where the match is weak. The listing skips clone size in some rows; elsewhere it reads once, few, many or a size class.

>few|TRBV20-1|TRBD2|TRBJ2-1
TGCAGTGCTCCTAAGACTAGCGGGTCTTACAATGAGCAGTTCTTC
CSAPKTSGSYNEQFF
>-|TRBV29-1|-|TRBJ2-3
TGCAGCGTCGCATTTTTGGATACGCAGTATTTT
CSVAFLDTQYF
>-|TRBV10-3|TRBD2|TRBJ2-2
TGTGCCATCAGCCCCCAGGGAGGGACGAACACCGGGGAGCTGTTTTTT
CAISPQGGTNTGELFF
>-|TRBV7-2|-|TRBJ2-3
TGTGCCAGCAGCTTCGGGGCTAGCGGCACAGATACGCAGTATTTT
CASSFGASGTDTQYF
>-|TRBV5-1|-|TRBJ1-1
TGCGCCAGCAGCTTGGGCCCCTCTCGGAACACTGAAGCTTTCTTT
CASSLGPSRNTEAFF
>-|TRBV27|-|TRBJ1-5
TGTGCCAGCAGTTTATCGCAACCTGGGCCGGAACGAGATCAGCCCCAGCATTTT
CASSLSQPGPERDQPQHF
>few|TRBV11-2|-|TRBJ1-1
TGTGCCAGCAGCCCCGGGATGAACACTGAAGCTTTCTTT
CASSPGMNTEAFF
>-|TRBV12-3/TRBV12-4|-|TRBJ1-1
TGTGCCAGCACCTCCAGCGCGCAGGAAGCTTTCTTT
CASTSSAQEAFF
>-|TRBV12-3/TRBV12-4|TRBD1|TRBJ2-7
TGTGCCAGCAGTTCAGACCGACAGGGGGGGAGGTACGAGCAGTACTTC
CASSSDRQGGRYEQYF
>-|TRBV27|-|TRBJ2-5
TGTGCCAGCAGTTTATATGCAGGGAGGGAGACCCAGTACTTC
CASSLYAGRETQYF
>-|TRBV20-1|-|TRBJ2-7
TGCAGTGCTAGAGAGGGACCTGGGGCCTACGAGCAGTACTTC
CSAREGPGAYEQYF
>-|TRBV3-1|TRBD2|TRBJ2-7
TGTGCCAGCAGCCTTCTCATAGCGGGAGCGCCCAATGAGCAGTACTTC
CASSLLIAGAPNEQYF
>-|TRBV6-6|-|TRBJ1-6
TGTGCCAGCGGATTTGCGAACGGTTCACCCCTCCACTTT
CASGFANGSPLHF
>few|TRBV29-1|-|TRBJ2-5
TGCAGCGTTGAAGATCCCGCCGAAGAGGGGGAGACCCAGTACTTC
CSVEDPAEEGETQYF
>-|TRBV5-1|-|TRBJ2-7
TGCGCCAGCAGCTTGGAACGTCACCCCTACGAGCAGTACTTC
CASSLERHPYEQYF
>-|TRBV25-1|-|TRBJ2-3
TGTGCCAGCAGTGAATCCCCTGACCAACTGAGGAGCACAGATACACAGTATTTT
CASSESPDQLRSTDTQYF
>few|TRBV5-1|-|TRBJ1-4
TGCGCCAGCAGCTTGGGACCGGTTCGAATCCTTTCAACTAATGAAAAACTGTTTTTT
CASSLGPVRILSTNEKLFF
>-|TRBV2|TRBD1|TRBJ1-1
TGTGCCAGCAGTGGACACCTCGACAGGGAACTGTCTGAAGCTTTCTTT
CASSGHLDRELSEAFF
>-|TRBV6-2/TRBV6-3|TRBD1|TRBJ1-1
TGTGCCAGCAGATCATATCGTTCAGGGGGGCTGAACACTGAAGCTTTCTTT
CASRSYRSGGLNTEAFF
>-|TRBV12-3/TRBV12-4|-|TRBJ2-2
TGTGCCAGCAGTATCAGCTTCTCCGGGGAGCTGTTTTTT
CASSISFSGELFF
>few|TRBV6-5|-|TRBJ1-2
TGTGCCAGCAGTCCGGGCCCAACCCAAGGCTACACCTTC
CASSPGPTQGYTF
>few|TRBV11-2|-|TRBJ2-3
TGTGCCAGCAGCTTAGATAGCCAGGCCCAAGATACGCAGTATTTT
CASSLDSQAQDTQYF
>-|TRBV10-3|-|TRBJ2-7
TGTGCCATCAGTGGGGGGTCAAGCTCCTACAATGAGCAGTACTTC
CAISGGSSSYNEQYF
>-|TRBV5-1|TRBD2|TRBJ2-5
TGCGCCAGCAGTCCCATAGCGGGAGGCCCCGGGGAGACCCAGTACTTC
CASSPIAGGPGETQYF
>-|TRBV19|TRBD2|TRBJ2-3
TGTGCCAGTAGTATGACTAGCGATACGCAGTATTTT
CASSMTSDTQYF
>once|TRBV11-2|-|TRBJ2-6
TGTGCCAGCAGCTTAGCGTGGACAACCTCTGTCTCTGGGGCCAACGCCCTGACTTTC
CASSLAWTTSVSGANALTF
>-|TRBV7-2|-|TRBJ1-2
TGTGCCAGCAGCTTAGATCTCGGGCCTGTGTATGGCTACACCTTC
CASSLDLGPVYGYTF
>few|TRBV27|-|TRBJ2-7
TGTGCCAGCAGTTCCCTACAGGGAGGCGAGCAGTACTTC
CASSSLQGGEQYF
>-|TRBV20-1|TRBD2|TRBJ2-3
TGCAGTGCACCTAAAACTAGCGGGTCCACAGATACGCAGTATTTT
CSAPKTSGSTDTQYF
>few|TRBV5-4|-|TRBJ2-7
TGTGCCAGCAGCCCCTCCAGTCAGAGCTCCTACGAGCAGTACTTC
CASSPSSQSSYEQYF
>-|TRBV5-1|-|TRBJ2-7
TGCGCCAGCAGCTTGGAGGGGTCAGGACTCTCCTACGAGCAGTACTTC
CASSLEGSGLSYEQYF